This T cell receptor beta chain was captured in a study of blood T cell repertoires in COVID-19. Unmatched junction bases numbered 4, after V lost 2 bases and J lost 5 bases. CDR1 and CDR2 from the germline V gene are MNHEY and SVGEGT. This CDR3 is 14 amino acids long. Profiling relied on immunoSEQ multiplex PCR, and the TCRdb table lists in-frame clones only, not all of them. The table shows about 100,000 clones, with about 89% occurring only once. The sequence was collected from a woman in her 30s with acute or convalescent COVID-19. The chain carries TRBV6-2 or TRBV6-3 and TRBJ1-2; 8 nucleotides agree with TRBD1. Material for sequencing was peripheral blood. The chain's CDR3 is CASSYGTGKYGYTF. The CDR3 DNA is TGTGCCAGCAGTTACGGGACAGGAAAATATGGCTACACCTTC.